The 18 T cell receptor beta chains given below trace back to one sample, sequenced in a study of blood T cell repertoires in COVID-19. Some clones are missing from TCRdb's copy, which holds only in-frame ones; the method was immunoSEQ multiplex PCR. Of fewer than 250,000 clones detected, 83% appear once; the ten largest clones hold about 3.9%. Specimen: PBMCs or T cells enriched from blood (not recorded which). These receptor sequences come from a woman in her thirties or forties who had been exposed to COVID-19.

The CDR3 is CASSQEILLAGNTGELFF. The CDR3 nucleotides are TGCGCCAGCAGCCAAGAAATTTTGCTAGCGGGGAACACCGGGGAGCTGTTTTTT. V usage is TRBV4-3 and J usage is TRBJ2-2; TRBD2 matches 8 bases. V shed 0 bases, J shed 1 base, and the junction held 7 bases outside the gene matches. The CDR3 length is 18 residues. Germline V CDR1 and CDR2: LGHNA, YSLEER.

V is TRBV5-5 and J is TRBJ1-1; 10 bases align to TRBD1. Germline CDR1 and CDR2: SGHKS and YYEKEE (reference sequence). The CDR3 spans 13 residues. Trimming took 4 bases from V and 5 from J; bases not matched to a gene: 2. In DNA form, the CDR3 reads TGTGCCAGCAGCCGGGACAGGGGTACTGAAGCTTTCTTT. Translated: CASSRDRGTEAFF.

The J gene is TRBJ2-7, the V gene TRBV7-2; D is perhaps TRBD1 (5 bases). The V end lost 1 base, the J end lost 3 bases, and 10 bases lay between the germline ends. Germline-derived CDR1 and CDR2 are SGHTA and FQGNSA. This CDR3 is 14 amino acids long. For the CDR3, the DNA is TGTGCCAGCAGCTTAGGACAGATACTCTACGAGCAGTACTTC. This gives the protein CASSLGQILYEQYF.

J is TRBJ2-7 and V is TRBV7-6; 8 positions agree with TRBD2. Germline values: CDR1 SGHVS, CDR2 FNYEAQ. V was pared by 1 base and J by 3 bases, with 8 bases of the junction left unmatched. The CDR3 has 16 amino acids. This CDR3 reads CASSLGTSLLGYEQYF. CDR3 bases: TGTGCCAGCAGCTTAGGGACTAGCCTATTAGGCTACGAGCAGTACTTC.

V is TRBV7-2 and J is TRBJ2-3; TRBD2 matches at 9 bases. Trimming cost V 2 bases and J 2 bases; bases outside gene matches: 2. This CDR3 has 15 amino acids. From germline, CDR1 is SGHTA and CDR2 FQGNSA. The chain's CDR3 is CASSLQRGATDTQYF. Written as DNA, the CDR3 is TGTGCCAGCAGCTTACAGCGGGGGGCCACAGATACGCAGTATTTT.

This clone was seen a handful of times. V usage is TRBV4-3 and J usage is TRBJ2-1; 12 bases are shared with TRBD2. The CDR3 contains 16 residues. Germline values: CDR1 LGHNA, CDR2 YSLEER. V was pared by 0 bases and J by 14 bases, with 11 bases of the junction left unmatched. The CDR3 nucleotides are TGCGCCAGCAGCCAAGATCTGGCTAGCGGGGGGGCCGGGAAGTTCTTC. It codes for CASSQDLASGGAGKFF.

The V gene is TRBV3-1 (or the pseudogene TRBV3-2), the J gene TRBJ2-1; 9 positions match TRBD2. V shed 0 bases and J 8 bases; nucleotides not matched to a gene: 11. CDR1 is LGHDT, CDR2 YNNKEL, per germline (reference sequence). The CDR3 is made up of 17 amino acids. DNA for the CDR3: TGTGCCAGCAGCCAAGAAGTTCAGGCGGGGGGGCAGGATGAGCAGTTCTTC. Its translation is CASSQEVQAGGQDEQFF.

The chain is built from TRBV6-1 and TRBJ2-6, with 10 positions matching TRBD1. With 3 bases clipped from V and 4 bases from J, the junction kept 6 bases outside the gene matches. Germline CDR1 and CDR2: MNHNS and SASEGT. This CDR3 region has 17 residues. CDR3 loop: CASSDGTGALGANVLTF. The CDR3 nucleotides read TGTGCCAGCAGTGATGGGACAGGGGCCCTCGGGGCCAACGTCCTGACTTTC.

The rearrangement joins TRBV5-5 to TRBJ1-1; D gene ambiguous. V lost 2 bases, J lost 6 bases, and 14 bases lay in between. There are 14 residues in the CDR3. Germline V gene data show CDR1 as SGHKS and CDR2 as YYEKEE (reference sequence). The CDR3 DNA is TGTGCCAGCAGCTTCTGGGCAGCTGGGTCTGAAGCTTTCTTT. Amino acid sequence: CASSFWAAGSEAFF.

The chain joins TRBV12-5 to TRBJ1-2, with unresolved D. The V end lost 2 bases, the J end lost 4 bases, and 5 bases lay between the germline ends. There are 12 residues in the CDR3. Germline V gene sequence: CDR1 LGHNT, CDR2 FRNRAP. The CDR3 bases are TGTGCTAGTGGTTTGAGGAGCTATGGCTACACCTTC. Its translation: CASGLRSYGYTF.

This sequence joins TRBV5-1 and TRBJ1-4, with D uncertain. Between the trimmed V and J ends, which lost 4 bases and 5 bases, there was a span of 18 bases. CDR3 length: 16 residues. Germline lookup yields CDR1 SGHRS and CDR2 YFSETQ. Here the CDR3 DNA reads TGCGCCAGCAGCCCCAACGACCGGGGTCTAAATGAAAAACTGTTTTTT. Amino acids: CASSPNDRGLNEKLFF.

The chain joins TRBV15 to TRBJ2-2, with 8 bases fitting TRBD2. Trimming took 0 bases from V and 4 from J; bases not matched to a gene: 4. The CDR3 length is 16 residues. Germline V gene lookup returns CDR1 LNHNV and CDR2 YYDKDF (reference sequence). The CDR3 is CATSRDGLALTGELFF. The CDR3 DNA reads TGTGCCACCAGCAGAGATGGACTAGCCCTCACCGGGGAGCTGTTTTTT. Supplemented by reference TRBV15 and TRBJ2-2, the full variable domain reads DAMVIQNPRYQVTQFGKPVTLSCSQTLNHNVMYWYQQKSSQAPKLLFHYYDKDFNNEADTPDNFQSRRPNTSFCFLDIRSPGLGDTAMYLCATSRDGLALTGELFFGEGSRLTVL.

The chain combines TRBV19 with TRBJ1-1, with D hard to call. V was cut by 7 bases and J by 0 bases, with 9 bases left in between. This CDR3 is built from 13 residues. The germline CDR1 and CDR2 sequences are LNHDA and SQIVND (reference sequence). CDR3 sequence: CASIHKLNTEAFF. The CDR3 nucleotides read TGTGCCAGTATCCACAAACTGAACACTGAAGCTTTCTTT.

The CDR3 loop reads CASSSLRTSGGKQFF. In nucleotides, the CDR3 is TGTGCCAGCAGCTCCCTCCGGACTAGCGGGGGAAAGCAGTTCTTC. V is TRBV7-8 and J is TRBJ2-1; the match to TRBD2 covers 13 bases. V shed 4 bases, J shed 11 bases, and the junction held 8 bases outside the gene matches. The CDR3 runs to 15 residues. Per the germline V gene, CDR1 is SGHVS and CDR2 is FQNEAQ.

The genes are TRBV3-1 (or the pseudogene TRBV3-2) and TRBJ1-1; no clear D. CDR3 length: 16 residues. Trimming took off 0 bases at V and 6 bases at J, with 17 bases between the two ends. CDR1 LGHDT and CDR2 YNNKEL come from the germline V gene (reference sequence). This CDR3 reads CASSQDRSVRSPEAFF. As DNA, the CDR3 is TGTGCCAGCAGCCAAGACCGTTCAGTCAGGTCCCCTGAAGCTTTCTTT.

The J gene is TRBJ1-5, the V gene TRBV7-2, with D possibly TRBD1 on 6 matching bases. Germline V gene data show CDR1 as SGHTA and CDR2 as FQGNSA. The CDR3 spans 16 residues. V was trimmed by 2 bases and J by 2 bases, leaving 13 bases between them. The CDR3 sequence is CASSLRAGVGNQPQHF. In DNA form, the CDR3 reads TGTGCCAGCAGCTTAAGGGCAGGGGTTGGCAATCAGCCCCAGCATTTT.

The chain links TRBV7-3 to TRBJ2-5; 7 bases fit TRBD1. CDR1 is SGHTA, CDR2 FQGTGA, per germline. The length of the CDR3 is 15 residues. Trimming at V came to 3 bases and at J to 5 bases, leaving 9 bases not matched to a gene. The CDR3 sequence: CASSFVGGEFETQYF. CDR3 coding DNA: TGTGCCAGCAGCTTTGTAGGGGGCGAATTTGAGACCCAGTACTTC.

The chain recombines TRBV9 with TRBJ1-1; possibly TRBD1 for D (5 bases). CDR3 length: 16 amino acids. Looked up from germline, CDR1 is SGDLS and CDR2 is YYNGEE. The V end lost 4 bases, the J end lost 3 bases, and 19 bases lay between the germline ends. CDR3 region: CASSTRGGVSHTEAFF. The CDR3 nucleotides read TGTGCCAGCAGCACGAGAGGAGGGGTATCTCACACTGAAGCTTTCTTT.